This T cell receptor beta chain was recorded in a study of CD8 T cells in Susac syndrome. Study-wide background: The sequenced Susac syndrome patients included about 6 who had clinically active disease and eight or nine who were in remission.

As for this clonotype: Its specificity is unknown.

Random hexamers served to reverse transcribe roughly 0.5 to 1 ug RNA. TCRdb re-analysed the immunoSEQ multiplex PCR reads in MiXCR, keeping a single row per CDR3 protein. The data contain about 130,000 distinct CDR3 sequences, more than 85% of them seen just once; the ten biggest clones take up roughly 0.2%. The study's findings and limits: Across the total CD8+ repertoires, some 16 Susac-specific public clones were detected, and across the CD8+ TEMRA repertoires, several such clones were detected. Only a relatively small number of individuals were included in the TCR sequencing and HLA analysis.

Germline loops: CDR1 MDHEN, CDR2 SYDVKM. This CDR3 is built from 13 residues. V was pared by 7 bases and J by 4 bases, with 11 bases between. The sequenced sample was CD8+ T cells from PBMCs. This sequence was found in a human donor with Susac syndrome. The rearrangement links TRBV28 to TRBJ2-1; D gene unclear. The CDR3 loop is CASTPANYNEQFF. CDR3 nucleotide sequence: TGTGCCAGCACCCCGGCGAATTACAATGAGCAGTTCTTC.